The 22 T cell receptor beta chains presented below share a single source sample, sequenced in a study of memory CD4+ T cells and cytomegalovirus serostatus. The repertoire was sequenced with immunoSEQ multiplex PCR; TCRdb's copy has only in-frame clones and lacks some. The sample holds approximately 56,000 clones, more than 75% seen once. Single viable CD3+CD4+CD8-CD45RO+ cells were sorted as the memory CD4+ T cells. Source material: memory CD4+ T cells from blood. Receptors were obtained from an adult in good health and CMV-seronegative.

In DNA, the CDR3 is TGTGCCAGTACTAGCGGGGGACAAAACAATGAGCAGTTCTTC. It translates to CASTSGGQNNEQFF. The chain is built from TRBV19 and TRBJ2-1; 10 bases match TRBD2. V trimming: 7 bases; J trimming: 5 bases; junction bases outside the gene matches: 5. Per germline, CDR1 LNHDA and CDR2 SQIVND (reference sequence). CDR3 length equals 14 residues.

A few counts support this clone. The rearrangement links TRBV28 to TRBJ2-7; 8 positions agree with TRBD1. Unmatched junction bases numbered 5, after V lost 2 bases and J lost 5 bases. Germline assignment: CDR1 MDHEN and CDR2 SYDVKM. The CDR3 spans 14 residues. The CDR3 protein is CASSLAGGFNEQYF. The DNA for the CDR3 is TGTGCCAGCAGTTTAGCAGGGGGCTTCAACGAGCAGTACTTC.

This chain uses TRBV19 with TRBJ1-3; no definite D call. The CDR3 length is 15 residues. Per the germline V gene, CDR1 is LNHDA and CDR2 is SQIVND (reference sequence). V gave up 6 bases and J gave up 4 bases, with 16 bases separating them. The CDR3 region is CASRPDAVRGNTIYF. In DNA form, the CDR3 reads TGTGCCAGTAGGCCCGACGCCGTACGGGGAAACACCATATATTTT.

The V and J genes are TRBV7-9 and TRBJ1-1; 7 bases are shared with TRBD1. CDR1 is SEHNR and CDR2 is FQNEAQ in the germline V gene (reference sequence). The CDR3 is made up of 15 amino acids. The trim removed 8 bases at V and 1 base at J, leaving 10 bases unmatched. The CDR3 DNA is TGTGCCAGCCGCGAAGGGGGCTTCGGGAACACTGAAGCTTTCTTT. The encoded protein is CASREGGFGNTEAFF.

The chain is built from TRBV4-2 and TRBJ1-1; TRBD1 might be the D (5 bases). Trimming left V 4 bases short and J 2 bases short, with 11 bases between. This CDR3 has 14 amino acids. CDR1 is LGHNA, CDR2 YNFKEQ, per germline. In nucleotides, the CDR3 is TGTGCCAGCAGCCCGGGGGGATTAAACACTGAAGCTTTCTTT. Translating gives CASSPGGLNTEAFF.

In this sample, this clone turned up a few times. The chain links TRBV5-1 to TRBJ1-6; D might be TRBD1 (6 bases). CDR3 size: 16 residues. Germline lookup yields CDR1 SGHRS and CDR2 YFSETQ. Trimming took 1 base from V and 3 from J, leaving 11 bases between them. The CDR3 loop reads CASSLSGDVYNSPLHF. CDR3 in DNA: TGCGCCAGCAGCTTGTCAGGGGATGTCTATAATTCACCCCTCCACTTT. Full variable domain (missing parts from reference TRBV5-1 and TRBJ1-6): KAGVTQTPRYLIKTRGQQVTLSCSPISGHRSVSWYQQTPGQGLQFLFEYFSETQRNKGNFPGRFSGRQFSNSRSEMNVSTLELGDSALYLCASSLSGDVYNSPLHFGNGTRLTVT.

The rearrangement joins TRBV18 to TRBJ1-5; D gene ambiguous. V was cut by 3 bases and J by 6 bases, with 12 bases left in between. The CDR3 contains 14 residues. Germline V gene data show CDR1 as KGHSH and CDR2 as LQKENI. This chain's CDR3 is CASSPNVGSQPQHF. CDR3 in DNA: TGTGCCAGCTCACCGAATGTGGGCAGTCAGCCCCAGCATTTT.

This chain uses TRBV5-1 with TRBJ2-7, with no clear D. The CDR3 runs 11 residues. Trimming shortened V by 4 bases and J by 0 bases, and 2 bases separated the two germline ends. Germline values: CDR1 SGHRS, CDR2 YFSETQ. CDR3: CASSNSYEQYF. In DNA form, the CDR3 reads TGCGCCAGCAGCAACTCCTACGAGCAGTACTTC.

The chain couples TRBV27 to TRBJ1-5, with 9 bases aligning to TRBD1. Trimming at V came to 2 bases and at J to 6 bases, leaving 5 bases not matched to a gene. The germline V gene encodes CDR1 MNHEY and CDR2 SMNVEV (reference sequence). The CDR3 consists of 15 residues. The CDR3 sequence: CASSLEGQGRQPQHF. CDR3 in DNA: TGTGCCAGCAGTTTAGAAGGACAGGGGCGTCAGCCCCAGCATTTT.

V is TRBV27 and J is TRBJ2-5, with TRBD1 as a possible D gene (7 bases). The germline CDR1 and CDR2 sequences are MNHEY and SMNVEV (reference sequence). Trimming removed 1 base at V and 2 bases at J, with 14 bases between. This CDR3 region has 16 residues. In nucleotides, the CDR3 is TGTGCCAGCAGTTTATTACCGCCAGGGGGGCAAGAGACCCAGTACTTC. Residues: CASSLLPPGGQETQYF.

V and J are TRBV5-4 and TRBJ2-7; 8 nucleotides line up with TRBD2. The germline CDR1 and CDR2 sequences are SGHNT and YYREEE (reference sequence). V was clipped by 0 bases and J by 6 bases; unmatched bases: 8. CDR3 length equals 15 residues. CDR3: CASSLDLAGLSEQYF. CDR3 sequence (DNA): TGTGCCAGCAGCTTGGATCTAGCGGGTCTTTCCGAGCAGTACTTC.

The table lists this clone with a few counts. The chain uses TRBV7-2 and TRBJ1-3; TRBD1 might be the D (5 bases). The V end was cut by 5 bases, the J end by 4 bases, with 9 bases between. The CDR3 extends over 13 amino acids. Germline assignment: CDR1 SGHTA and CDR2 FQGNSA. The CDR3 region is CASSENRGNTIYF. The CDR3, as DNA: TGTGCCAGCAGCGAAAACAGGGGAAACACCATATATTTT.

The chain joins TRBV5-5 to TRBJ2-6; D unclear. Germline CDR1 and CDR2: SGHKS and YYEKEE (reference sequence). This CDR3 region has 13 residues. Trimming shortened V by 3 bases and J by 2 bases, and 3 bases separated the two germline ends. The CDR3 sequence is CASSSPGANVLTF. The CDR3 bases are TGTGCCAGCAGCTCCCCTGGGGCCAACGTCCTGACTTTC.

This clone has more than one count but fewer than ten. J is TRBJ1-1 and V is TRBV2, with TRBD1 identical over 8 bases. Germline V gives CDR1 SNHLY, CDR2 FYNNEI. The CDR3 contains 13 residues. Trimming cost V 11 bases and J 7 bases; bases outside gene matches: 12. The CDR3 sequence is CAGQTGVLDEAFF. CDR3 in DNA: TGTGCCGGCCAGACAGGGGTACTCGATGAAGCTTTCTTT.

V is TRBV2 and J is TRBJ1-5; the D gene is possibly TRBD1 (6 bases). This CDR3 region has 16 residues. V lost 5 bases, J lost 6 bases, and 20 bases lay in between. CDR1 and CDR2 (germline): SNHLY, FYNNEI. CDR3 residues: CASSKTGYVGSQPQHF. CDR3 bases: TGTGCCAGCAGTAAAACAGGGTACGTTGGGAGTCAGCCCCAGCATTTT.

Note on this clone: The junction shows a germline mismatch at one end, possibly a read error. This chain uses TRBV7-7 with TRBJ1-5; unclear D gene. Germline loops: CDR1 SSHAT, CDR2 FNYEAQ (reference sequence). The CDR3 loop spans 13 amino acids. In DNA form, the CDR3 reads TGTGCTAGCAGTCTCGCTTACAATCAGCCCCAGCATTTT. Amino acids: CASSLAYNQPQHF.

The gene calls are TRBV28 and TRBJ2-2; TRBD1 matches at 7 bases. The CDR3 covers 15 residues. Germline V gene sequence: CDR1 MDHEN, CDR2 SYDVKM. The V gene end was trimmed by 6 bases and the J gene end by 5 bases; junction bases not matched to a gene: 9. CDR3 coding DNA: TGTGCCAGCAGAGAGACAGGGAAGAATACCGGGGAGCTGTTTTTT. Its protein product is CASRETGKNTGELFF.

This clone was seen a few times. The genes are TRBV27 and TRBJ2-7, with 10 bases aligning to TRBD1. The V gene end was trimmed by 2 bases and the J gene end by 0 bases; junction bases not matched to a gene: 1. The CDR3 runs 15 residues. CDR1 is MNHEY and CDR2 is SMNVEV in the germline V gene (reference sequence). CDR3 protein: CASSLRQGASYEQYF. The CDR3 DNA reads TGTGCCAGCAGTTTAAGACAGGGGGCCTCCTACGAGCAGTACTTC.

This chain uses TRBV7-3 with TRBJ2-2; perhaps TRBD1 as D (5 bases). CDR1 and CDR2 (germline): SGHTA, FQGTGA. The CDR3 runs to 18 residues. V gave up 1 base and J gave up 3 bases, with 18 bases separating them. CDR3 coding DNA: TGTGCCAGCAGCTTAAAACCCCCAGCCAGCAGGGACACCGGGGAGCTGTTTTTT. It encodes CASSLKPPASRDTGELFF.

The V call is TRBV7-3, the J call TRBJ2-1; no firm D call. This CDR3 is 11 amino acids long. Germline V lookup: CDR1 SGHTA, CDR2 FQGTGA. V lost 2 bases and J 7 bases, leaving 3 bases between the germline ends. Written as DNA, the CDR3 is TGTGCCAGCAGCTTAGCAAATGAGCAGTTCTTC. It codes for CASSLANEQFF.

The chain combines TRBV11-2 with TRBJ2-7; TRBD1 matches 10 bases. Per germline, CDR1 SGHAT and CDR2 FQNNGV. The CDR3 runs 14 residues. The V and J ends lost 5 bases and 5 bases, in that order; junction bases with no gene match: 6. The CDR3 nucleotides are TGTGCCAGCAGCCCTAGACAGGGGGCGCACGAGCAGTACTTC. This encodes CASSPRQGAHEQYF.

Here the CDR3 DNA reads TGTGCCAGCAGCTTGGTGGACAGGGATTCCTACGAGCAGTACTTC. Residues: CASSLVDRDSYEQYF. The chain is built from TRBV5-6 and TRBJ2-7; 8 bases map to TRBD1. J lost 1 base, V lost 0 bases, and 3 bases had no gene match. Germline values: CDR1 SGHDT, CDR2 YYEEEE. The CDR3 spans 15 residues.